Below are 2 T cell receptor beta chains sequenced from a single sample in a study of blood T cell repertoires in COVID-19 (dated by TCRdb to the early 2020s). To prepare the library, the immunoSEQ multiplex PCR assay was applied. The immuneACCESS repertoire file appears here via TCRdb, limited to in-frame rearrangements. These files lack a portion of the clones; in checked studies, under half of the deficit traces to unresolved V genes, and the cause of the others is not known. The table for this sample lists about 120,000 clones; around 87% of them were counted only once. 6% to 8.5% of the sample is in the top ten clones. Sequenced input: peripheral blood. These receptors were obtained from a man aged 50 to 59 with acute or convalescent COVID-19.

The chain joins TRBV30 to TRBJ2-5, with TRBD1 matching 9 bases. J was trimmed by 4 bases and V by 0 bases; bases with no gene match: 0. This CDR3 is built from 13 residues. Germline CDR1 reads GTSNPN; CDR2 reads SVGIG (reference sequence). The CDR3 reads CAWSVQGAETQYF. The CDR3 nucleotides read TGTGCCTGGAGTGTACAGGGGGCAGAGACCCAGTACTTC.

This rearrangement joins TRBV6-5 to TRBJ2-1, with 11 bases matching TRBD2. The germline CDR1 and CDR2 sequences are MNHEY and SVGAGI. The V gene end was trimmed by 4 bases and the J gene end by 4 bases; junction bases not matched to a gene: 3. This CDR3 comprises 15 residues. The DNA of the CDR3 is TGTGCCAGCAGTTCGGGGACTAGCGGATACAATGAGCAGTTCTTC. It is translated as CASSSGTSGYNEQFF.